The 4 T cell receptor beta chains below come from one sample, sequenced in a study of CD8 T cells in Susac syndrome (dated by TCRdb to about 2019). Library construction relied on the immunoSEQ multiplex PCR assay. RNA was extracted using the RNeasy kit, and roughly 0.5 to 1 microgram was reverse transcribed with random hexamers. In-frame beta chains were kept once TCRdb had trimmed the public reads at Q25 with fastp and called clones with MiXCR. Under each unique CDR3 protein, matching rows form one entry showing the most common genes and DNA. This sample lists about 130,000 distinct CDR3 sequences; around 91% were detected once. 0.24% of the sample is taken by the ten largest. The material sequenced was CD8+ T cells from PBMCs. The receptors were sampled from a human donor with multiple sclerosis.

The V gene is TRBV20-1, the J gene TRBJ1-2, with D hard to call. V was clipped by 6 bases and J by 8 bases, with 16 bases between them. The CDR3 is made up of 12 amino acids. The germline V gene encodes CDR1 DFQATT and CDR2 SNEGSKA (reference sequence). Written as DNA, the CDR3 is TGCAGTGCAGAGGGCAGGCGATTGGGCTACACCTTC. Translation gives CSAEGRRLGYTF.

CDR3 sequence reads: CASSLVEREETQYF. As DNA, the CDR3 is TGTGCCAGCAGTTTAGTCGAACGTGAGGAGACCCAGTACTTC. The rearrangement links TRBV28 to TRBJ2-5, with D unresolved. With 2 bases removed from V and 5 bases from J, the gap between germline ends came to 12 bases. CDR1 and CDR2 (germline): MDHEN, SYDVKM. The CDR3 sequence is 14 residues long.

This chain links TRBV12-3 or TRBV12-4 with TRBJ2-7; the D is unclear. The length of the CDR3 is 12 residues. Trimming took 3 bases from V and 3 from J, leaving 6 bases between them. The CDR3, as DNA: TGTGCCAGCAGTTTCCCGAACTACGAGCAGTACTTC. It yields the protein CASSFPNYEQYF.

V and J are TRBV7-9 and TRBJ2-2, with D possibly matching TRBD1 (5 bases). V was pared by 4 bases and J by 5 bases, with 14 bases between. There are 15 residues in the CDR3. Germline CDR1 is SEHNR and CDR2 is FQNEAQ (reference sequence). CDR3 sequence: CASSSSGLWTGELFF. The CDR3 nucleotides read TGTGCCAGCAGCTCCTCAGGGTTGTGGACCGGGGAGCTGTTTTTT.